The clone carrying this TCR beta chain was seen ten or more times. This CDR3 has 14 amino acids. V gave up 3 bases and J gave up 0 bases, with 9 bases separating them. Hyperthyroidism in the patients, aged 18 to 65, was newly diagnosed and under 2 months in duration. Orbital computed tomography, thyroid ultrasound, serum thyroxine and TRAb, and clinical symptoms together informed the diagnoses. The data are from a study of T cells in Graves' hyperthyroidism and ophthalmopathy. The investigators amplified TCR beta CDR3 regions from RNA transcripts. The study used the HTBI primer set for a first-round RT-PCR of the TCR CDR3. TCRdb fed the multiplex PCR reads into MiXCR, producing one record per CDR3 protein. The sample has hundreds of thousands of distinct CDR3 sequences; just over 45% are singletons.

Sequenced material: peripheral blood or thyroid tissue (not recorded which). This receptor was identified in a young woman with Graves' hyperthyroidism. This rearrangement joins TRBV12-3 or TRBV12-4 to TRBJ2-7, with D possibly matching TRBD2 (6 bases). CDR3 in amino acids: CASSLREHSYEQYF. As DNA, the CDR3 is TGTGCCAGCAGTTTGCGGGAACACTCCTACGAGCAGTACTTC.